The entry below gives a single T cell receptor beta chain sequence along with its context. Method: immunoSEQ multiplex PCR; TCRdb's copy keeps in-frame clones and lacks some. The table lists 150,000 to 160,000 clones, approximately 90% of them singletons, with approximately 1.5% in the top ten. The source of the sample is a study of T cell responses to AZD1222 COVID-19 vaccine. The CDR3 loop spans 21 amino acids. V shed 1 base and J 0 bases; nucleotides not matched to a gene: 18. Germline loops: CDR1 MGHRA, CDR2 YSYEKL. The V and J genes are TRBV4-1 and TRBJ2-3, with TRBD2 matching over 8 bases. The TCR sequence derives from an adult who received the AZD1222 COVID-19 vaccine. The sample here was peripheral blood, taken 28 days after the second AZD1222 dose. The CDR3 region has the DNA TGCGCCAGCAGCCAAGGGTTCGCGGGGGGTCCTTTGGCGGCTAGCACAGATACGCAGTATTTT. It yields the protein CASSQGFAGGPLAASTDTQYF.